These 30 T cell receptor beta chains originate from one sample sequenced in a study of blood T cells in healthy people across ages. It was with a sample-barcoded 5' primer and a J-beta primer mix that a second PCR of about 6 to 11 cycles was run. MiXCR, applied by TCRdb to the 5' RACE reads, yields one record per CDR3 protein. The sample contains over a million distinct CDR3 sequences, around 59% of which appear only once. The sequenced material came from blood. These receptor sequences come from a man aged 18 to 30 in good health.

The chain carries TRBV6-5 and TRBJ2-3, with 8 bases aligning to TRBD2. This CDR3 comprises 14 residues. Germline lookup yields CDR1 MNHEY and CDR2 SVGAGI. Trimming took 5 bases from V and 7 from J; bases not matched to a gene: 8. The CDR3 coding sequence is TGTGCCAGCAGTAAGACTAGCGACCTGAATACGCAGTATTTT. Translating gives CASSKTSDLNTQYF.

The chain joins TRBV5-6 to TRBJ1-1; D is unclear. CDR3 length: 15 amino acids. Per the germline V gene, CDR1 is SGHDT and CDR2 is YYEEEE. The V end was cut by 4 bases, the J end by 0 bases, with 13 bases between. CDR3 sequence (DNA): TGTGCCAGCAGCCCCCGGGGAAACATGAACACTGAAGCTTTCTTT. This sequence encodes CASSPRGNMNTEAFF.

The chain couples TRBV4-3 to TRBJ2-4; D is perhaps TRBD2 (5 bases). Gene TRBJ2-7 matches the end of the DNA better, so the J call may be wrong. This CDR3 has 18 residues. CDR1 and CDR2 (germline): LGHNA, YSLEER. CDR3 bases: TGCGCCAGCAGCCAAGAGGTTGGTCGGGATCCCGAAAACTACGAGCAGTACTTC. Translation: CASSQEVGRDPENYEQYF.

The chain couples TRBV20-1 to TRBJ2-7; possible D gene TRBD2, 5 bases. Germline CDR1 DFQATT, CDR2 SNEGSKA (reference sequence). The V end was cut by 3 bases, the J end by 3 bases, with 15 bases between. The CDR3 length is 14 residues. CDR3 loop: CSARDLRNYYEQYF. The CDR3 coding sequence is TGCAGTGCTAGGGACTTACGGAATTACTACGAGCAGTACTTC.

A note on this clonotype: A single base separates this from a much larger clone, so it may be a read error. The chain employs TRBV7-2 and TRBJ1-1; no clear D. The CDR3 length is 11 residues. The V end was cut by 0 bases, the J end by 7 bases, with 3 bases between. CDR1 is SGHTA and CDR2 is FQGNSA in the germline V gene. CDR3 sequence (DNA): TGTGCCAGCAGCTTAGCCATTGAAGCTTTCTTT. Its translation: CASSLAIEAFF. The full variable domain, its missing parts supplied by reference TRBV7-2 and TRBJ1-1, is GAGVSQSPSNKVTEKGKDVELRCDPISGHTALYWYRQSLGQGLEFLIYFQGNSAPDKSGLPSDRFSAERTGGSVSTLTIQRTQQEDSAVYLCASSLAIEAFFGQGTRLTVV.

The chain uses TRBV21-1 and TRBJ2-3; the D segment call TRBD2 is taken from the table without a DNA check. TRBV21-1 is deemed a pseudogene. The CDR3 runs 14 residues. The CDR3 loop reads CASSNGSGGSTQYF. In DNA form, the CDR3 reads TGTGCCAGCAGCAACGGGAGCGGTGGGAGTACGCAGTATTTT.

A note on this clonotype: Here the CDR3 omits its conserved ending phenylalanine or tryptophan, so a read error is the likely source. V usage is TRBV29-1 and J usage is TRBJ2-1; D remains unclear. The length of the CDR3 is 13 residues. Trimming pared 1 base from V and 0 bases from J, leaving 4 bases between. In germline, CDR1 is SQVTM, CDR2 ANQGSEA. The CDR3 here is CSVEGGSYNEQFI. In nucleotides, the CDR3 is TGCAGCGTTGAAGGAGGCTCCTACAATGAGCAGTTCATC.

The chain combines TRBV9 with TRBJ1-5; TRBD1 might be the D (6 bases). V lost 3 bases, J lost 7 bases, and 14 bases lay in between. The CDR3 sequence is 14 residues long. Per the germline V gene, CDR1 is SGDLS and CDR2 is YYNGEE. CDR3: CASSASAGGQPQHF. Here the CDR3 DNA reads TGTGCCAGCAGCGCCTCGGCCGGGGGCCAGCCCCAGCATTTT.

This clonotype occurred a few times. The chain's CDR3 is CASSQERYSSYEQYF. CDR3 coding DNA: TGTGCCAGCAGCCAAGAGAGGTATAGCTCCTACGAGCAGTACTTC. The V gene is TRBV3-1, the J gene TRBJ2-4; D gene ambiguous. The J call could be wrong; TRBJ2-7 is a better fit for the DNA end. CDR1 is LGHDT and CDR2 is YNNKEL in the germline V gene (reference sequence). The length of the CDR3 is 15 residues.

This sequence joins TRBV20-1 and TRBJ2-3, with D possibly being TRBD2 (6 bases). CDR3 length: 15 amino acids. The germline V and J ends were trimmed by 0 bases and 6 bases, with 16 bases remaining between them. The V gene's germline CDR1 is DFQATT and CDR2 SNEGSKA (reference sequence). This CDR3 is CSAREPSGPLDTQYF. CDR3 in DNA: TGCAGTGCTAGAGAACCGAGCGGGCCCCTGGATACGCAGTATTTT.

This clonotype has only a few counts. The rearrangement joins TRBV7-2 to TRBJ2-3; the match to TRBD1 covers 9 bases. This CDR3 spans 17 amino acids. V was pared by 5 bases and J by 2 bases, with 11 bases of the junction left unmatched. CDR1 and CDR2 from the germline V gene are SGHTA and FQGNSA. The CDR3 coding sequence is TGTGCCAGCAGCAACAACCCCGGGACAGGGATCACAGATACGCAGTATTTT. Its protein is CASSNNPGTGITDTQYF.

This chain uses TRBV10-1 with TRBJ2-7; a weak D match, TRBD2 (6 bases). Germline CDR1 and CDR2: WNHNN and SYGVQD (reference sequence). The V end was cut by 11 bases, the J end by 2 bases, with 19 bases between. This CDR3 spans 14 amino acids. CDR3 sequence: CAPPQPSATYEQYF. The CDR3 region has the DNA TGCGCCCCCCCTCAGCCTAGCGCAACCTACGAGCAGTACTTC.

This sequence joins TRBV20-1 and TRBJ2-5; D unclear. Trimming removed 3 bases from V and 5 bases from J, with 13 bases in between. The V gene's germline CDR1 is DFQATT and CDR2 SNEGSKA (reference sequence). The CDR3 length is 13 residues. This CDR3 reads CSASEVLIETQYF. The CDR3 DNA follows: TGCAGTGCTAGTGAGGTTCTCATTGAGACCCAGTACTTC.

The chain's CDR3 is CASRIPPGLQKKGELFF. CDR3 nucleotide sequence: TGTGCCAGCAGAATTCCCCCGGGACTCCAGAAAAAAGGGGAGCTGTTTTTT. The chain carries TRBV7-9 and TRBJ2-2; D may be TRBD2 (6 bases). The CDR3 sequence is 17 residues long. Per the germline V gene, CDR1 is SEHNR and CDR2 is FQNEAQ (reference sequence). The V and J ends lost 6 bases and 8 bases respectively, with 25 bases between them. Based on the CDR3 plus reference TRBV7-9 and TRBJ2-2, the full variable domain is DTGVSQNPRHKITKRGQNVTFRCDPISEHNRLYWYRQTLGQGPEFLTYFQNEAQLEKSRLLSDRFSAERPKGSFSTLEIQRTEQGDSAMYLCASRIPPGLQKKGELFFGEGSRLTVL.

The V call is TRBV27, the J call TRBJ2-2; 8 bases align to TRBD1. From germline, CDR1 is MNHEY and CDR2 SMNVEV (reference sequence). J was trimmed by 0 bases and V by 5 bases; bases with no gene match: 5. This CDR3 spans 16 amino acids. In DNA, the CDR3 is TGTGCCAGCAGTCCCCAGGGGGCTTCGAACACCGGGGAGCTGTTTTTT. Protein sequence: CASSPQGASNTGELFF.

The rearrangement joins TRBV29-1 to TRBJ1-5, with no clear D. Trimming shortened V by 4 bases and J by 5 bases, and 9 bases separated the two germline ends. From germline, CDR1 is SQVTM and CDR2 ANQGSEA. The CDR3 consists of 12 residues. The CDR3 is CSVGVSDQPQHF. The CDR3 nucleotides are TGCAGCGTTGGGGTATCGGATCAGCCCCAGCATTTT.

In its sample, this clonotype was seen once. J is TRBJ1-2 and V is TRBV27; the D gene is possibly TRBD1 (6 bases). Germline V gene sequence: CDR1 MNHEY, CDR2 SMNVEV (reference sequence). Deletions cut 0 bases from V and 2 bases from J, with 16 bases between. There are 17 residues in the CDR3. The CDR3 here is CASSLSIMEGDNYGYTF. CDR3 sequence (DNA): TGTGCCAGCAGTTTATCGATAATGGAGGGGGACAACTATGGCTACACCTTC.

This clonotype showed up many times. J is TRBJ2-1 and V is TRBV5-4; D unclear. CDR3 size: 12 residues. V lost 0 bases to trimming and J lost 9 bases, with 7 bases between them. CDR1 is SGHNT, CDR2 YYREEE, per germline (reference sequence). The DNA of the CDR3 is TGTGCCAGCAGCTTGGGTGGAACTGAGCAGTTCTTC. Amino acid sequence: CASSLGGTEQFF.

This chain links TRBV11-2 with TRBJ2-1; a weak D match, TRBD2 (5 bases). The germline gives CDR1 SGHAT, CDR2 FQNNGV. The CDR3 contains 13 residues. V lost 10 bases and J 6 bases, leaving 16 bases between the germline ends. The CDR3 reads CAIAPWRVNEQFF. The CDR3 nucleotides are TGTGCCATCGCGCCGTGGCGGGTCAATGAGCAGTTCTTC.

The CDR3 spells CASSQLAGGSQETQYF. The CDR3 nucleotides are TGTGCCAGCAGCCAACTAGCGGGGGGATCCCAAGAGACCCAGTACTTC. The chain links TRBV4-2 to TRBJ2-5; 11 positions match TRBD2. CDR1 and CDR2 (germline): LGHNA, YNFKEQ. The CDR3 is made up of 16 amino acids. V shed 2 bases, J shed 1 base, and the junction held 3 bases outside the gene matches.

This chain uses TRBV12-3 or TRBV12-4 with TRBJ2-2, with 8 bases identical to TRBD2. Germline trimming cut 3 bases from V and 3 bases from J; bases unmatched to any gene: 6. The CDR3 loop spans 16 amino acids. The CDR3 spells CASSLTSSGYTGELFF. The CDR3 DNA is TGTGCCAGCAGTTTGACGTCTAGCGGGTACACCGGGGAGCTGTTTTTT.

This chain connects TRBV5-1 to TRBJ2-3; TRBD1 is a possible D gene (6 bases). The CDR3 is 17 residues long. CDR1 is SGHRS and CDR2 is YFSETQ in the germline V gene. Trimming stripped 4 bases from V and 2 bases from J, with 20 bases between. DNA for the CDR3: TGCGCCAGCAGCGTTAACAGGGAATACGTTCTCACAGATACGCAGTATTTT. This codes for CASSVNREYVLTDTQYF. The full variable domain, in which reference TRBV5-1 and TRBJ2-3 provide the parts outside the CDR3, is KAGVTQTPRYLIKTRGQQVTLSCSPISGHRSVSWYQQTPGQGLQFLFEYFSETQRNKGNFPGRFSGRQFSNSRSEMNVSTLELGDSALYLCASSVNREYVLTDTQYFGPGTRLTVL.

The chain carries TRBV21-1 and TRBJ2-5; TRBD1 is taken as the D call from the table, unchecked against the DNA. TRBV21-1 is described as a pseudogene. CDR3 length: 14 residues. The CDR3 DNA is TGTGCCAGCAAAGGGGGCAGGGGGAAGGAGACCCAGTACTTC. It is translated as CASKGGRGKETQYF.

The V call is TRBV29-1, the J call TRBJ2-5; a weak D match, TRBD2 (6 bases). CDR1 is SQVTM, CDR2 ANQGSEA, per germline. The ends were cut back, 5 bases at V and 4 bases at J, with 11 bases in the middle. CDR3 length: 12 amino acids. The CDR3 DNA follows: TGCAGCGTTCTGGTGGGGGGAGAGACCCAGTACTTC. This translates into CSVLVGGETQYF.

The rearrangement uses TRBV20-1 and TRBJ1-5, with 11 bases aligning to TRBD1. There are 18 residues in the CDR3. Germline CDR1 DFQATT, CDR2 SNEGSKA (reference sequence). The V gene end was trimmed by 1 base and the J gene end by 0 bases; junction bases not matched to a gene: 8. The CDR3 DNA sequence: TGCAGTGCTAGAGGTGGGGACAGGGGGGTATATAGCAATCAGCCCCAGCATTTT. It codes for CSARGGDRGVYSNQPQHF.

The J gene is TRBJ2-3, the V gene TRBV29-1; 10 bases map to TRBD1. V shed 7 bases, J shed 4 bases, and the junction held 11 bases outside the gene matches. Germline CDR1 SQVTM, CDR2 ANQGSEA. The CDR3 runs 15 residues. The CDR3, as DNA: TGCAGCGCCGGACAGGGGGAAGGGAGCGCAGATACGCAGTATTTT. This gives the protein CSAGQGEGSADTQYF.

This chain joins TRBV21-1 and TRBJ2-7; the tabulated D call, TRBD1, remains unverified against the DNA. TRBV21-1 is an annotated pseudogene. The CDR3 is 11 amino acids. CDR3 sequence (DNA): TGTGCCAAACCGCCCAAGTACGAGCAGTACTTC. It is translated as CAKPPKYEQYF.

This clonotype has just a few counts. J is TRBJ2-1 and V is TRBV5-1; 10 bases match TRBD2. The length of the CDR3 is 16 residues. CDR1 and CDR2 (germline): SGHRS, YFSETQ. The V segment lost 0 bases and the J segment 4 bases; nucleotides outside the gene matches: 4. This CDR3 reads CASSLETSGSYNEQFF. The CDR3 nucleotides read TGCGCCAGCAGCTTGGAGACTAGCGGGTCTTACAATGAGCAGTTCTTC.

The J gene is TRBJ2-4, the V gene TRBV7-7, with 9 positions matching TRBD1. The J call is uncertain, as TRBJ2-5 better fits the DNA end. This CDR3 spans 15 amino acids. Germline loops: CDR1 SSHAT, CDR2 FNYEAQ (reference sequence). CDR3 coding DNA: TGTGCTAGTAGCCCCAAGACAGGGGGTTTCGAGACCCAGTACTTC. Translated: CASSPKTGGFETQYF.

This chain connects TRBV3-1 to TRBJ2-5; D may be TRBD1 (6 bases). Judging by the DNA end, TRBJ2-7 fits better; the J call may be wrong. The V gene's germline CDR1 is LGHDT and CDR2 YNNKEL (reference sequence). There are 14 residues in the CDR3. CDR3 protein: CASRPDFLGGEQYF. CDR3 DNA sequence: TGTGCCAGCAGACCCGACTTTCTAGGGGGCGAGCAGTACTTC.